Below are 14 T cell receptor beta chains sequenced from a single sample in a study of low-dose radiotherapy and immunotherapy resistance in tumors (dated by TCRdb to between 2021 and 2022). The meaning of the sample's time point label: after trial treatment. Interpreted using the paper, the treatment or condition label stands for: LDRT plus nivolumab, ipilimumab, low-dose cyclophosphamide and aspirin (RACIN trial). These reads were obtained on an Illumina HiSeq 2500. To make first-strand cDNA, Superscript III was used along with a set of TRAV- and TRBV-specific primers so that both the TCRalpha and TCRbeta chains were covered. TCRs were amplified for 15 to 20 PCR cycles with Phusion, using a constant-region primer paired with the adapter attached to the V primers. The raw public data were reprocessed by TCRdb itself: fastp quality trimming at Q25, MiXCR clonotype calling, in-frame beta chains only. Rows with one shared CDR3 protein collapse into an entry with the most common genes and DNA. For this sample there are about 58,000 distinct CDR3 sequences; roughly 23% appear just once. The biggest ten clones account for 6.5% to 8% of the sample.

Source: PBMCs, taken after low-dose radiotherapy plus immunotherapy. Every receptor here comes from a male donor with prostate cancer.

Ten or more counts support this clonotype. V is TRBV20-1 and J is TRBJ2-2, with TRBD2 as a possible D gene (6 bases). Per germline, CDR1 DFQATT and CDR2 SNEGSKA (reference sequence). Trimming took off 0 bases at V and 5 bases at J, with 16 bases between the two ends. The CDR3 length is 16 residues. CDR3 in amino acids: CSARDDHAAGTGELFF. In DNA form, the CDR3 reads TGCAGTGCTAGAGACGACCACGCGGCGGGGACCGGGGAGCTGTTTTTT.

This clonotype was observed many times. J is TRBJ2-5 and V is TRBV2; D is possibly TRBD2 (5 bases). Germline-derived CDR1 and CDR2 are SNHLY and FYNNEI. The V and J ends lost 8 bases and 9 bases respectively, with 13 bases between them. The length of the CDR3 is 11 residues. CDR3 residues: CASAREPPQYF. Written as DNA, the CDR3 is TGTGCCAGCGCTAGGGAGCCGCCCCAGTACTTC.

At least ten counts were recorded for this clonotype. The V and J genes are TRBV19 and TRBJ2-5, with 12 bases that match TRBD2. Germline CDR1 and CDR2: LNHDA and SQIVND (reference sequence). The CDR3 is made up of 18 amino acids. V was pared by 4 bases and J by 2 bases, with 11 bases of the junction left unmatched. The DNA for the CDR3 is TGTGCCAGTAGTAGACGACTAGCGGGGGAGAACGTTCAAGAGACCCAGTACTTC. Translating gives CASSRRLAGENVQETQYF.

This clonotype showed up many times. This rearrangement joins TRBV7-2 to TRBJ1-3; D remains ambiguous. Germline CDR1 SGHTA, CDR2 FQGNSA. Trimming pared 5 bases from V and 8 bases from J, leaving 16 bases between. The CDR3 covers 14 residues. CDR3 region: CASSPNWNRHTIYF. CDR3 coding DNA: TGTGCCAGCAGCCCCAATTGGAACCGACACACCATATATTTT.

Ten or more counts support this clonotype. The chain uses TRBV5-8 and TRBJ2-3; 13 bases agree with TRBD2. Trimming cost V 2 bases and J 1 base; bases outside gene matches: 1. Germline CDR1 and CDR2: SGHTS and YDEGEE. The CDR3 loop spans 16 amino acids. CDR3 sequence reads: CASSFGLAGGTDTQYF. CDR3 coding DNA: TGTGCCAGCAGCTTTGGACTAGCGGGGGGCACAGATACGCAGTATTTT.

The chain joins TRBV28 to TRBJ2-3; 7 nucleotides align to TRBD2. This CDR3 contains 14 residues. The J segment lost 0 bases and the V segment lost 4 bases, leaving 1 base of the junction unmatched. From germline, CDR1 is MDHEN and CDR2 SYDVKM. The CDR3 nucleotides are TGTGCCAGCAGTTGGGGGGGGAGCACAGATACGCAGTATTTT. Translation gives CASSWGGSTDTQYF.

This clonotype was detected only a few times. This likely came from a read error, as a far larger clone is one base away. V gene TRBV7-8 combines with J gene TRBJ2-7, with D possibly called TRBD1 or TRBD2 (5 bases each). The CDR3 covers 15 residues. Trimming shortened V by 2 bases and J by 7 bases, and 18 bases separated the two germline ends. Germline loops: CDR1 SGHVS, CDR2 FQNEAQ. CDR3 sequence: CASSLMFGGADEQYF. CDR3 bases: TGTGCCAGCAGCTTAATGTTTGGGGGAGCGGATGAGCAGTACTTC.

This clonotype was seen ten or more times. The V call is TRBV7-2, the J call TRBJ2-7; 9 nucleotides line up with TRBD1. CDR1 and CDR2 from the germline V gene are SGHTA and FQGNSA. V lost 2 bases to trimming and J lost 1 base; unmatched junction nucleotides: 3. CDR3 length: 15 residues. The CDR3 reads CASSLWGTGSYEQYF. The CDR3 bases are TGTGCCAGCAGCTTATGGGGGACAGGGTCCTACGAGCAGTACTTC.

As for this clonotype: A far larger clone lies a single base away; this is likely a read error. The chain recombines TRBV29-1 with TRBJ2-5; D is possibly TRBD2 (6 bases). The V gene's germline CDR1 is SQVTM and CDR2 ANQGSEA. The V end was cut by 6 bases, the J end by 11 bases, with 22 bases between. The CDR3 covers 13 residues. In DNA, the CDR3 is TGCAGCGTCTTCCCCGGGAGCAGGGATGAGCAGTACTTC. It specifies CSVFPGSRDEQYF.

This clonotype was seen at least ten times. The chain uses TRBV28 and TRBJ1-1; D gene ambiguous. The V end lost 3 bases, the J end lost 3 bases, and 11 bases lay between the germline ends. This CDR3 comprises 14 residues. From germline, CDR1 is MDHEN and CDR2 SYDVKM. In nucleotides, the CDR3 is TGTGCCAGCAGTTTTGGAGGTAGGGACACTGAAGCTTTCTTT. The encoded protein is CASSFGGRDTEAFF. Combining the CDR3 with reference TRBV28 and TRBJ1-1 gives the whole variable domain DVKVTQSSRYLVKRTGEKVFLECVQDMDHENMFWYRQDPGLGLRLIYFSYDVKMKEKGDIPEGYSVSREKKERFSLILESASTNQTSMYLCASSFGGRDTEAFFGQGTRLTVV.

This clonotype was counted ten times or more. CDR3 protein: CSAPKRLYMATGDTQYF. The CDR3 region has the DNA TGCAGTGCTCCGAAGAGGTTGTATATGGCCACAGGAGATACGCAGTATTTT. This chain links TRBV20-1 with TRBJ2-3; D is perhaps TRBD1 (5 bases). Germline lookup yields CDR1 DFQATT and CDR2 SNEGSKA (reference sequence). The V end was cut by 5 bases, the J end by 5 bases, with 26 bases between. CDR3 length equals 17 residues.

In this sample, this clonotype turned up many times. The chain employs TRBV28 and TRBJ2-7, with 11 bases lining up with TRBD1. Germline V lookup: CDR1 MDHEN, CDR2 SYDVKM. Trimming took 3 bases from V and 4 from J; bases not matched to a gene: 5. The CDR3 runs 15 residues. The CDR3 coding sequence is TGTGCCAGCAGTTTGACGGGACAGGGGGGGTACGAGCAGTACTTC. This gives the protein CASSLTGQGGYEQYF.

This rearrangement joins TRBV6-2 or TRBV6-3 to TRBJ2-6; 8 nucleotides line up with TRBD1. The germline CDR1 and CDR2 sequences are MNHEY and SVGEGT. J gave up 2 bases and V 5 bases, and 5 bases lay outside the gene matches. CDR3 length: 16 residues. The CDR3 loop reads CASSNLQGAGANVLTF. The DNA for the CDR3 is TGTGCCAGCAGTAATCTACAGGGGGCTGGGGCCAACGTCCTGACTTTC.

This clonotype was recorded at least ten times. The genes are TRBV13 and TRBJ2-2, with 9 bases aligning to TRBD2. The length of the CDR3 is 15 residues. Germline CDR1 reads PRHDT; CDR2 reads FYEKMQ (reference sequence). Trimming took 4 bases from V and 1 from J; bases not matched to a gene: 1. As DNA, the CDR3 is TGTGCCAGCAGCTCGACTAGCGGGAACACCGGGGAGCTGTTTTTT. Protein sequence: CASSSTSGNTGELFF.